This note documents a single T cell receptor (beta chain) sequence. The sample comes from a study of blood T cell repertoires in COVID-19. Whole-study context: Sample material is recorded as cDNA or gDNA derived from T cells, B-cell-depleted T cells, or PBMCs.

Method: immunoSEQ multiplex PCR; TCRdb's copy keeps in-frame clones and lacks some. The sample includes approximately 250,000 clones, approximately 88% seen only once; the top ten take more than 1%. Germline V gene sequence: CDR1 SGHTA, CDR2 FQGNSA. J was trimmed by 3 bases and V by 2 bases; bases with no gene match: 8. This CDR3 is built from 17 residues. Participant-reported clinical history was the basis for cohort assignment. This chain connects TRBV7-2 to TRBJ1-4; 8 nucleotides align to TRBD1. This receptor was taken from a woman aged 40-49 years with acute COVID-19. Material for sequencing was PBMCs or T cells enriched from blood (not recorded which). CDR3 in DNA: TGTGCCAGCAGCTTAAGATGGCAGGGGGCGGCTAATGAAAAACTGTTTTTT. Translation gives CASSLRWQGAANEKLFF.